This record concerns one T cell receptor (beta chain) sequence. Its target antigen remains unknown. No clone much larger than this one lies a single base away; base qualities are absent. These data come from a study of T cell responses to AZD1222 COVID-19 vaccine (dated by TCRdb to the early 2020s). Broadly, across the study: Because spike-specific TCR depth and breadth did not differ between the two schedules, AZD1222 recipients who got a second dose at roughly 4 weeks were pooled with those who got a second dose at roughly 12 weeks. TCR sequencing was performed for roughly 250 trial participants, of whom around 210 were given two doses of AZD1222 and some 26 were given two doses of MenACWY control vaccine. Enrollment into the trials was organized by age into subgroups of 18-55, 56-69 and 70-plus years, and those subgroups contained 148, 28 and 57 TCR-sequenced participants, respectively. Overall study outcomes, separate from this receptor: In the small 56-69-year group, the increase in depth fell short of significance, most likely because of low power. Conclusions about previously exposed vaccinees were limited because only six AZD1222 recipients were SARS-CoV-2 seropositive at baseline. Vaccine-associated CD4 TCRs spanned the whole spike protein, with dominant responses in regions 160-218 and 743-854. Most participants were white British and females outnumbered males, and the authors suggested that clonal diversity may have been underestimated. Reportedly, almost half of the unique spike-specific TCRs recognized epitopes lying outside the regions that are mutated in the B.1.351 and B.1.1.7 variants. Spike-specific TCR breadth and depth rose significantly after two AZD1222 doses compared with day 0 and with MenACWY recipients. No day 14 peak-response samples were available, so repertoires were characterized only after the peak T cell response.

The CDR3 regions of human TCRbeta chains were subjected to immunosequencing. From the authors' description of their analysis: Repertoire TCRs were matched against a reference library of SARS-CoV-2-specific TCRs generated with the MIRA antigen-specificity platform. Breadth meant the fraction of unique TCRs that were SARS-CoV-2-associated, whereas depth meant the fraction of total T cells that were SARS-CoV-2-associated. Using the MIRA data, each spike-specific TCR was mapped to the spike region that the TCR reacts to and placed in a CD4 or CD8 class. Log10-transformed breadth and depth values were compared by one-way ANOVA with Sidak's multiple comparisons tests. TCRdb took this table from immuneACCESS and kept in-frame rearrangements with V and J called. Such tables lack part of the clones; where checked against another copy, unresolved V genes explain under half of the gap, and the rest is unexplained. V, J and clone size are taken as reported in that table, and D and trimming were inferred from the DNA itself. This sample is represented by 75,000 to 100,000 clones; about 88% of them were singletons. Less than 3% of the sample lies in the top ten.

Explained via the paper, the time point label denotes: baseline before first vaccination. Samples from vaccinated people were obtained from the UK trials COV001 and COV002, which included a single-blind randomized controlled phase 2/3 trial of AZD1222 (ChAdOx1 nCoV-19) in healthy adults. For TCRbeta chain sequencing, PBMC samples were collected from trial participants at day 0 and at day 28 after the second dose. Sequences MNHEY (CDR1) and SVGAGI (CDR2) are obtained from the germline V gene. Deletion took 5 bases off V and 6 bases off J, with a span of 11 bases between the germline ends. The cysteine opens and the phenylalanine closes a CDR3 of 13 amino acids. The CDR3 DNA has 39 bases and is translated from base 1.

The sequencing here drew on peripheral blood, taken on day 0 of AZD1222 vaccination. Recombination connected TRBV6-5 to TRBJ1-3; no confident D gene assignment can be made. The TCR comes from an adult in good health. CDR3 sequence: CASSKGDENTIYF. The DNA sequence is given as TGTGCCAGCAGTAAGGGAGACGAAAACACCATATATTTT.